A single sample gave rise to the 3 T cell receptor beta chains below, sequenced in a study of shared clonotypes between healthy human individuals. Naive CD8 cells, CD45RO-negative and positively selected for CCR7, excluded terminally differentiated effector memory CD45RA+ cells. Data came from immunoSEQ multiplex PCR; TCRdb stores just in-frame clones and leaves some out. The sample shows some 600,000 clones, approximately 96% of them seen only once. Source material: naive CD8+ T cells sorted from blood. Receptors were obtained from a woman aged 30 to 39 in good health.

The CDR3 DNA reads TGTGCCAGCAGTCCATCGGACACCTCAGAAGAGCAGTACTTC. It translates to CASSPSDTSEEQYF. The rearrangement joins TRBV27 to TRBJ2-7, with a weak D call TRBD1 (5 bases). From germline, CDR1 is MNHEY and CDR2 SMNVEV (reference sequence). V lost 5 bases and J 7 bases, leaving 18 bases between the germline ends. The CDR3 has 14 amino acids.

The rearrangement uses TRBV2 and TRBJ2-3; D possibly corresponds to TRBD1 (6 bases). CDR1 is SNHLY and CDR2 is FYNNEI in the germline V gene. V gave up 6 bases and J gave up 2 bases, with 15 bases separating them. This CDR3 region has 15 residues. CDR3 sequence reads: CASRPSGTYTDTQYF. In nucleotides, the CDR3 is TGTGCCAGCAGACCGTCCGGGACATACACAGATACGCAGTATTTT.

The table lists this clone with a count of one. The chain carries TRBV27 and TRBJ2-1; TRBD2 matches 12 bases. The V gene end was trimmed by 2 bases and the J gene end by 7 bases; junction bases not matched to a gene: 3. The CDR3 covers 15 residues. Germline lookup yields CDR1 MNHEY and CDR2 SMNVEV (reference sequence). Here the CDR3 reads CASSLRLAGVNEQFF. Written as DNA, the CDR3 is TGTGCCAGCAGTTTAAGACTAGCGGGAGTAAATGAGCAGTTCTTC.